One and the same sample provided the 11 T cell receptor beta chains below, sequenced in a study of cytomegalovirus exposure and HLA in healthy donors. PCR was performed using 60 Vbeta and 13 Jbeta primers. Some clones are missing from TCRdb's copy, which holds only in-frame ones; the method was immunoSEQ multiplex PCR. This table holds approximately 210,000 clones, approximately 80% found once. The source material was PBMCs. These receptors came from a woman between 50 and 59 years old in good health and CMV-seropositive.

The chain links TRBV6-1 to TRBJ1-4; D is unresolved. Trimming shortened V by 2 bases and J by 7 bases, and 11 bases separated the two germline ends. The CDR3 sequence is 14 residues long. From germline, CDR1 is MNHNS and CDR2 SASEGT. The DNA of the CDR3 is TGTGCCAGCAGTGAACAGGCGGGAAGTGAAAAACTGTTTTTT. Protein product: CASSEQAGSEKLFF.

The chain employs TRBV19 and TRBJ1-5; possibly TRBD1 for D (5 bases). The length of the CDR3 is 16 residues. Between the trimmed V and J ends, which lost 5 bases and 6 bases, there was a span of 20 bases. Germline lookup yields CDR1 LNHDA and CDR2 SQIVND (reference sequence). CDR3 sequence: CASSQPRGWLGQPQHF. Here the CDR3 DNA reads TGTGCCAGTAGTCAACCCCGGGGGTGGCTTGGTCAGCCCCAGCATTTT.

The chain recombines TRBV5-4 with TRBJ2-3; 12 bases align to TRBD1. The ends lost 5 bases at V and 7 bases at J; junction bases unmatched: 8. This CDR3 comprises 15 residues. The V gene's germline CDR1 is SGHNT and CDR2 YYREEE (reference sequence). CDR3 in DNA: TGTGCCAGCAGTTGGCCGGGACAGGGGGCATATACGCAGTATTTT. Translated, it gives CASSWPGQGAYTQYF. Drawing the rest from reference TRBV5-4 and TRBJ2-3, the complete variable domain is ETGVTQSPTHLIKTRGQQVTLRCSSQSGHNTVSWYQQALGQGPQFIFQYYREEENGRGNFPPRFSGLQFPNYSSELNVNALELDDSALYLCASSWPGQGAYTQYFGPGTRLTVL.

V gene TRBV28 combines with J gene TRBJ1-1, with TRBD1 matching 10 bases. This CDR3 has 14 residues. Trimming removed 8 bases from V and 1 base from J; junction bases left unmatched: 4. Germline V CDR1 and CDR2: MDHEN, SYDVKM. The CDR3 region has the DNA TGTGCCAGCCGGGACAGGGGACAGAACACTGAAGCTTTCTTT. As protein: CASRDRGQNTEAFF.

The genes are TRBV5-5 and TRBJ2-7, with 7 bases that match TRBD1. CDR1 and CDR2 (germline): SGHKS, YYEKEE (reference sequence). The length of the CDR3 is 13 residues. The junction had 8 bases not matched to a gene; V was cut back by 4 bases and J by 7 bases. The CDR3 protein is CASSRDRVREQYF. CDR3 DNA sequence: TGTGCCAGCAGCCGCGACAGGGTTCGAGAGCAGTACTTC.

The chain has TRBV5-1 and TRBJ2-2; the match to TRBD2 covers 10 bases. CDR1 is SGHRS and CDR2 is YFSETQ in the germline V gene. The CDR3 spans 16 residues. Germline trimming cut 0 bases from V and 6 bases from J; bases unmatched to any gene: 5. This CDR3 reads CASSLGLAGVAGELFF. The CDR3 DNA reads TGCGCCAGCAGCTTGGGGCTAGCGGGGGTCGCCGGGGAGCTGTTTTTT.

This clone was counted a single time. The chain combines TRBV10-1 with TRBJ1-1; D may be TRBD1 (5 bases). This CDR3 region has 13 residues. Germline CDR1 is WNHNN and CDR2 is SYGVQD (reference sequence). Trimming removed 1 base from V and 8 bases from J, with 11 bases in between. Here the CDR3 DNA reads TGCGCCAGCAGTGAGTTCGGCGGGGGAGAAGCTTTCTTT. It yields the protein CASSEFGGGEAFF.

This chain links TRBV5-1 with TRBJ1-2, with 7 bases identical to TRBD1. CDR1 is SGHRS, CDR2 YFSETQ, per germline. The ends lost 0 bases at V and 6 bases at J; junction bases unmatched: 5. The CDR3 loop spans 14 amino acids. The CDR3 DNA sequence: TGCGCCAGCAGCTTGGCGACAGGGACCCATGGCTACACCTTC. Translating gives CASSLATGTHGYTF.

The CDR3 sequence: CAWRAGGAEYF. Here the CDR3 DNA reads TGTGCCTGGAGAGCCGGGGGGGCCGAGTATTTT. The chain combines TRBV30 with TRBJ2-3; 8 nucleotides line up with TRBD2. V was clipped by 3 bases and J by 13 bases; unmatched bases: 6. CDR1 is GTSNPN and CDR2 is SVGIG in the germline V gene (reference sequence). The CDR3 contains 11 residues.

The chain uses TRBV28 and TRBJ1-1, with 8 bases aligning to TRBD1. CDR1 MDHEN and CDR2 SYDVKM come from the germline V gene. The CDR3 runs to 15 residues. The V gene end was trimmed by 3 bases and the J gene end by 6 bases; junction bases not matched to a gene: 9. CDR3 nucleotide sequence: TGTGCCAGCAGTTTGGGACAGGCGGGGCGGCCTGAAGCTTTCTTT. This sequence encodes CASSLGQAGRPEAFF.

This clone came up once. The rearrangement joins TRBV15 to TRBJ2-1; TRBD2 might be the D (6 bases). Trimming removed 7 bases from V and 0 bases from J, with 13 bases in between. The V gene's germline CDR1 is LNHNV and CDR2 YYDKDF (reference sequence). This CDR3 contains 15 residues. CDR3 DNA: TGTGCCACCATGGTCTTGGGGGGCTCCTACAATGAGCAGTTCTTC. Translating it yields CATMVLGGSYNEQFF.